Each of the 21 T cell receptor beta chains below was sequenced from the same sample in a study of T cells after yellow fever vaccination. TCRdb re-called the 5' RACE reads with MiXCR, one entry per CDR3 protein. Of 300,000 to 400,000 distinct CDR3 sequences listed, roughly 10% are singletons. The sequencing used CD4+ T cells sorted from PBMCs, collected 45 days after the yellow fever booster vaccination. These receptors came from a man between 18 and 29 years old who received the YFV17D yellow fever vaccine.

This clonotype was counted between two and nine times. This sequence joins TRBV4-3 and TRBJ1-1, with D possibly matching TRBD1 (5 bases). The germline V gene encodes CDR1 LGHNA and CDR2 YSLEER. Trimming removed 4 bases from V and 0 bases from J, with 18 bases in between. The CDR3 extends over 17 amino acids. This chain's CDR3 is CASSPRAGLNLNTEAFF. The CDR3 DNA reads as TGCGCCAGCAGCCCCCGGGCAGGGCTTAACCTGAACACTGAAGCTTTCTTT.

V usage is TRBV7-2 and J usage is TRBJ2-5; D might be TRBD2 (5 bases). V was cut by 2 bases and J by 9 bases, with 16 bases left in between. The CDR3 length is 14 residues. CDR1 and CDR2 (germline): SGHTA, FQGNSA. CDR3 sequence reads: CASSLTLVEGAQYF. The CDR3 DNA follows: TGTGCCAGCAGCTTAACACTTGTTGAGGGAGCCCAGTACTTC.

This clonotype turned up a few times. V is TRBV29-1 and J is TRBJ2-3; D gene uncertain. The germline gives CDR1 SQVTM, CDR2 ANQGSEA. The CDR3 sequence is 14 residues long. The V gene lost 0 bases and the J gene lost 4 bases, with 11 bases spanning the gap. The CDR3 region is CSVEEVQRPDTQYF. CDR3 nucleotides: TGCAGCGTTGAAGAAGTCCAGCGACCAGATACGCAGTATTTT.

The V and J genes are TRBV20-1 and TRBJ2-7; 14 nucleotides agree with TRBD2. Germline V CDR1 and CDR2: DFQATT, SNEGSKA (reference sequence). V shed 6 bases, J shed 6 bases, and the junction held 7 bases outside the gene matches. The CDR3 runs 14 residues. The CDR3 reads CSAKTSGGAAEQYF. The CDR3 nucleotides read TGCAGTGCAAAGACTAGCGGGGGGGCGGCCGAGCAGTACTTC.

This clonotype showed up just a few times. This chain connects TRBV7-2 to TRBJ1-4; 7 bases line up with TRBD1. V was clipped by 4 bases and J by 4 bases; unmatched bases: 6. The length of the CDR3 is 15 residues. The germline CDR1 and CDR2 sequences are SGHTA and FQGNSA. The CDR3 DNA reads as TGTGCCAGCAGCTCCGGACAGGCAATTAATGAAAAACTGTTTTTT. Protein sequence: CASSSGQAINEKLFF.

The CDR3 DNA follows: TGCGCCAGCAGCTTGTTCAGCGGCCCTAGCACAGATACGCAGTATTTT. The encoded protein is CASSLFSGPSTDTQYF. The chain joins TRBV5-1 to TRBJ2-3, with D possibly TRBD2 on 5 matching bases. The CDR3 is 16 amino acids. Germline V gene data show CDR1 as SGHRS and CDR2 as YFSETQ. V was trimmed by 1 base and J by 0 bases, leaving 12 bases between them.

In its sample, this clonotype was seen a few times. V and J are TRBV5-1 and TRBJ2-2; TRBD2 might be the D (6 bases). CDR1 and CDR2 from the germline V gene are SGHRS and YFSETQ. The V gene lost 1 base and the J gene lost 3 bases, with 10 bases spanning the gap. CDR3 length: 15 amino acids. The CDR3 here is CASSLSSVHTGELFF. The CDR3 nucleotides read TGCGCCAGCAGCTTGTCTAGCGTCCACACCGGGGAGCTGTTTTTT.

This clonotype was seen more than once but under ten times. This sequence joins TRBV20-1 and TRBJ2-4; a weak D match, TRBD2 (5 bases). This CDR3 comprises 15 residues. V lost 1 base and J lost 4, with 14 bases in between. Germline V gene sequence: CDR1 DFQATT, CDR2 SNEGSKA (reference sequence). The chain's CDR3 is CSARGGGTGKNIQYF. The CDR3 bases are TGCAGTGCTAGAGGAGGTGGTACGGGGAAAAACATTCAGTACTTC.

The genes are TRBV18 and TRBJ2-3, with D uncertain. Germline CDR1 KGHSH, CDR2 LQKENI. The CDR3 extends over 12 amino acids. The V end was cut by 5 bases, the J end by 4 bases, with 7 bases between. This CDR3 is CASSNSADTQYF. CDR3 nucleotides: TGTGCCAGCTCAAACAGCGCAGATACGCAGTATTTT.

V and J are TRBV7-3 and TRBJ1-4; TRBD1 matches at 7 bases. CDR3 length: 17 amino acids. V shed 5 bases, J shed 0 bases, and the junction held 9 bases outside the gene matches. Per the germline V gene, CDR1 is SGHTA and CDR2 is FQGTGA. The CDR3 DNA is TGTGCCAGCAGCCCCCGGACAGGACATGCAACTAATGAAAAACTGTTTTTT. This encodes CASSPRTGHATNEKLFF. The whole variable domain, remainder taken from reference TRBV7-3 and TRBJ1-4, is GAGVSQTPSNKVTEKGKYVELRCDPISGHTALYWYRQSLGQGPEFLIYFQGTGAADDSGLPNDRFFAVRPEGSVSTLKIQRTERGDSAVYLCASSPRTGHATNEKLFFGSGTQLSVL.

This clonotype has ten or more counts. This CDR3 reads CASRAGTRDEQFF. CDR3 nucleotides: TGCGCCAGCAGAGCCGGGACCAGGGATGAGCAGTTCTTC. The chain employs TRBV10-2 and TRBJ2-1; the D gene could be TRBD1 or TRBD2 (5 bases each). The V end was cut by 6 bases, the J end by 8 bases, with 14 bases between. Germline loops: CDR1 WSHSY, CDR2 SAAADI. This CDR3 region has 13 residues.

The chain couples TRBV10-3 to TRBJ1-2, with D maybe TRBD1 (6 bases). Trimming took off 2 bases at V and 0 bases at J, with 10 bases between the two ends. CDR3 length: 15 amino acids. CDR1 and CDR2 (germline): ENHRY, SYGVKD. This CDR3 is CAISENRVTNYGYTF. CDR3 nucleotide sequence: TGTGCCATCAGTGAGAACAGGGTCACTAACTATGGCTACACCTTC.

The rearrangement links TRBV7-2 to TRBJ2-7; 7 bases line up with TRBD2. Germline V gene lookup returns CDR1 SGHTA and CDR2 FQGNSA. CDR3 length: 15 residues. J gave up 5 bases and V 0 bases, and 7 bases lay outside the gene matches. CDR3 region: CASSLAGGTPHEQYF. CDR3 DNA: TGTGCCAGCAGCTTAGCGGGGGGGACTCCCCACGAGCAGTACTTC. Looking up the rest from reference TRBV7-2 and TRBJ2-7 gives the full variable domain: GAGVSQSPSNKVTEKGKDVELRCDPISGHTALYWYRQSLGQGLEFLIYFQGNSAPDKSGLPSDRFSAERTGGSVSTLTIQRTQQEDSAVYLCASSLAGGTPHEQYFGPGTRLTVT.

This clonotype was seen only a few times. In DNA, the CDR3 is TGCAGTGCTAGGAAGGGGGTCACGAACACTGAAGCTTTCTTT. Amino acid sequence: CSARKGVTNTEAFF. The chain carries TRBV20-1 and TRBJ1-1, with D tentatively TRBD1 (6 bases). The CDR3 is 14 amino acids. The V end was cut by 3 bases, the J end by 1 base, with 12 bases between. Germline V gene sequence: CDR1 DFQATT, CDR2 SNEGSKA (reference sequence).

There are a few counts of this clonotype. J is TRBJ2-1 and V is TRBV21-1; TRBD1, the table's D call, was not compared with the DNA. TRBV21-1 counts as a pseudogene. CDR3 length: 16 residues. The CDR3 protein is CASSTTRPQTDNEQFF. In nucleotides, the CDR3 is TGTGCCAGCAGCACGACAAGGCCCCAGACAGACAATGAGCAGTTCTTC.

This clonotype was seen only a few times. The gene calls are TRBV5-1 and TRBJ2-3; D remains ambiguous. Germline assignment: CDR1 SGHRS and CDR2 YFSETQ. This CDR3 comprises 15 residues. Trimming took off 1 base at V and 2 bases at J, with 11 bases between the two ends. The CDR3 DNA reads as TGCGCCAGCAGCTTGAGTCCTACCTCCACAGATACGCAGTATTTT. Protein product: CASSLSPTSTDTQYF. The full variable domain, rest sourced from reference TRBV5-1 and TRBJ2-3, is KAGVTQTPRYLIKTRGQQVTLSCSPISGHRSVSWYQQTPGQGLQFLFEYFSETQRNKGNFPGRFSGRQFSNSRSEMNVSTLELGDSALYLCASSLSPTSTDTQYFGPGTRLTVL.

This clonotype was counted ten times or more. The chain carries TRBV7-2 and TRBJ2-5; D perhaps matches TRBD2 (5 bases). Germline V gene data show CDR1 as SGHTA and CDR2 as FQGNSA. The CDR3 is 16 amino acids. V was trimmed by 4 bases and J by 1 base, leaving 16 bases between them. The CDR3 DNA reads TGTGCCAGCAGCTCGAGGGAAGGACGGTTCCAAGAGACCCAGTACTTC. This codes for CASSSREGRFQETQYF.

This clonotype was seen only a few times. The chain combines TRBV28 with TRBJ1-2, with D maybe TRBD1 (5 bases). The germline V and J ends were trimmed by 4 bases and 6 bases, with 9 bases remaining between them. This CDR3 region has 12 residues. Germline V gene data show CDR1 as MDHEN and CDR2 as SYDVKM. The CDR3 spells CASSWWGDGYTF. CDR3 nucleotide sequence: TGTGCCAGCAGTTGGTGGGGGGATGGCTACACCTTC.

CDR3 coding DNA: TGTGCCAGCAGGAGACAGGGGTTTGAGGCTTTCTTT. It is translated as CASRRQGFEAFF. The chain carries TRBV6-5 and TRBJ1-1, with TRBD1 matching 8 bases. V lost 6 bases, J lost 11 bases, and 8 bases stayed unmatched. The CDR3 has 12 residues. Germline lookup yields CDR1 MNHEY and CDR2 SVGAGI.

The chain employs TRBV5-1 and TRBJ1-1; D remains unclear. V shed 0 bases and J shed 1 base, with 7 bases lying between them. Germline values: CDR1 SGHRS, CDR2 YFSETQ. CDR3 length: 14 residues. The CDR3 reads CASSLGSGNTEAFF. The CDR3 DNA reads TGCGCCAGCAGCTTGGGGAGTGGGAACACTGAAGCTTTCTTT.

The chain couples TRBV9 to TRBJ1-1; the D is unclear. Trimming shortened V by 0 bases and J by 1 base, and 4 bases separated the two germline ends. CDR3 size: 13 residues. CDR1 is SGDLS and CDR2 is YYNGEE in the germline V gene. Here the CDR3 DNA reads TGTGCCAGCAGCGTAGTAAGGAACACTGAAGCTTTCTTT. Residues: CASSVVRNTEAFF. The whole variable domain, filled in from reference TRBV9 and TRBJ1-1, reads DSGVTQTPKHLITATGQRVTLRCSPRSGDLSVYWYQQSLDQGLQFLIQYYNGEERAKGNILERFSAQQFPDLHSELNLSSLELGDSALYFCASSVVRNTEAFFGQGTRLTVV.